The clone carrying this T cell receptor beta chain was counted a few times. The target antigen is unknown. The data derive from a study of beta chain features in type 1 diabetes. Study-level information: Patients were similar to healthy donors in age and gender (as well as in cell yields). Study results and limitations: Among all four CD4+ subsets, Type 1 diabetes patients had TCRB CDR3s that were moderately but significantly shorter.

CDR1 and CDR2 (germline): MNHEY, SVGAGI. Trimming pared 0 bases from V and 4 bases from J, leaving 12 bases between. The CDR3 is made up of 15 amino acids. Every donor provided one heparinised blood draw, which averaged about 120 mL. TCRB transcripts that were expressed got sequenced, as all of the isolated RNA had been reverse transcribed. Sequencing was performed with immunoSEQ multiplex PCR; in TCRdb, only in-frame clones are kept and a portion is missing. The sample includes roughly 140,000 clones, about 51% of them seen just once. This receptor was taken from a man aged 18 to 30 in good health. The rearrangement uses TRBV6-5 and TRBJ1-2; possibly TRBD1 for D (5 bases). The sample consisted of Tregs from blood. As DNA, the CDR3 is TGTGCCAGCAGTTACTCTACTAACAGGTTCTATGGCTACACCTTC. Its protein is CASSYSTNRFYGYTF.